A selection of T cell receptor beta chains follows, all from one sample in a study of cytomegalovirus exposure and HLA in healthy donors. Libraries were prepared by immunoSEQ multiplex PCR; TCRdb keeps only in-frame clonotypes and omits some of them. The sample lists about 130,000 clones; about 81% were seen once. Sequenced: PBMCs. Receptor source: a woman aged 50 to 65 in good health and CMV-seropositive. CDR3s include the opening cysteine and the closing phenylalanine or tryptophan. D genes are given only for firm matches. Not all rows give a size; the values are once, few, many and, for expanded clones, a class.

j_gene | d_gene | abundance | v_gene | CDR3aa | CDR3nt
TRBJ1-2 | . | . | TRBV19 | CASSMGLGGYGYTF | TGTGCCAGTAGTATGGGGCTCGGGGGGTATGGCTACACCTTC
TRBJ1-6 | . | . | TRBV29-1 | CSVQAGYNSPLHF | TGCAGCGTTCAGGCTGGGTATAATTCACCCCTCCACTTT
TRBJ1-2 | . | . | TRBV5-6 | CASSLRQRYGYTF | TGTGCCAGCAGCCTCCGACAGCGCTATGGCTACACCTTC
TRBJ2-3 | TRBD2 | few | TRBV13 | CASSLGSGGRTDTQYF | TGTGCCAGCAGCTTAGGTAGCGGGGGACGCACAGATACGCAGTATTTT
TRBJ2-3 | TRBD2 | . | TRBV5-1 | CASSFSAGFATDTQYF | TGCGCCAGCAGCTTCTCAGCGGGGTTCGCCACAGATACGCAGTATTTT
TRBJ1-2 | . | . | TRBV7-9 | CASPGEGFF | TGTGCCAGCCCCGGGGAGGGCTTCTTC
TRBJ2-1 | . | . | TRBV5-1 | CASSLGAGRSYNEQFF | TGCGCCAGCAGCTTGGGGGCGGGGCGGTCCTACAATGAGCAGTTCTTC
TRBJ1-5 | . | . | TRBV19 | CASSIAEGGQPQHF | TGTGCCAGTAGTATAGCCGAGGGAGGACAGCCCCAGCATTTT
TRBJ2-3 | . | . | TRBV5-8 | CASSWERASTQYF | TGTGCCAGCAGCTGGGAGAGGGCTTCCACGCAGTATTTT
TRBJ1-5 | . | . | TRBV4-3 | CASSQEVQGYQPQHF | TGCGCCAGCAGCCAAGAGGTCCAGGGGTATCAGCCCCAGCATTTT
TRBJ1-1 | . | . | TRBV19 | CASSIDGEAEAFF | TGTGCCAGTAGTATAGATGGTGAGGCCGAAGCTTTCTTT
TRBJ2-2 | . | . | TRBV28 | CASSQGLNTGELFF | TGTGCCAGCAGCCAGGGACTTAACACCGGGGAGCTGTTTTTT
TRBJ1-1 | . | once | TRBV9 | CASSAPTGGGERTEAFF | TGTGCCAGCAGCGCTCCAACCGGGGGAGGAGAGAGGACTGAAGCTTTCTTT
TRBJ2-1 | TRBD2 | . | TRBV4-2 | CASSQIAGRGEQFF | TGTGCCAGCAGTCAAATAGCGGGAAGAGGTGAGCAGTTCTTC
TRBJ2-7 | . | . | TRBV28 | CASRYGGGTNAYEQYF | TGTGCCAGCAGGTATGGGGGCGGGACTAATGCCTACGAGCAGTACTTC
TRBJ1-1 | TRBD1 | . | TRBV19 | CASSNSGTGTTEAFF | TGTGCCAGTAGTAACTCCGGGACAGGAACTACTGAAGCTTTCTTT
TRBJ2-7 | TRBD1 | . | TRBV4-3 | CASSQGTGEGYEQYF | TGCGCCAGCAGCCAAGGGACAGGGGAAGGATACGAGCAGTACTTC
TRBJ1-4 | . | . | TRBV27 | CASSLVYGLSEKLFF | TGTGCCAGCAGTTTGGTTTACGGGTTAAGTGAAAAACTGTTTTTT
TRBJ2-5 | TRBD1 | . | TRBV29-1 | CSVGKQGWGQETQYF | TGCAGCGTTGGGAAACAGGGGTGGGGGCAAGAGACCCAGTACTTC
TRBJ2-2 | . | . | TRBV11-2 | CASSFAANTGELFF | TGTGCCAGCAGCTTCGCAGCGAACACCGGGGAGCTGTTTTTT
TRBJ2-7 | TRBD2 | . | TRBV2 | CASSGLADYEQYF | TGTGCCAGCAGTGGGCTAGCGGATTACGAGCAGTACTTC
TRBJ1-2 | . | . | TRBV10-3 | CAITPSLLRGTYGYTF | TGTGCCATCACACCCTCACTTTTACGGGGGACCTATGGCTACACCTTC
TRBJ2-2 | . | few | TRBV28 | CASSRYRGGTGELFF | TGTGCCAGCAGTAGGTACAGGGGGGGCACCGGGGAGCTGTTTTTT
TRBJ1-6 | TRBD1 | . | TRBV5-1 | CASSLGGTEISPLHF | TGCGCCAGCAGCTTGGGTGGGACAGAGATTTCACCCCTCCACTTT
TRBJ1-1 | TRBD1 | . | TRBV7-3 | CASSVVQGREAFF | TGTGCCAGCAGCGTAGTACAGGGGCGGGAAGCTTTCTTT
TRBJ2-5 | . | . | TRBV30 | CAWSVNNNRVYETQYF | TGTGCCTGGAGTGTAAATAATAACAGGGTGTATGAAACCCAGTACTTC
TRBJ1-1 | TRBD1 | . | TRBV14 | CASSPRQGLNTEAFF | TGTGCCAGCAGCCCAAGACAGGGCTTGAACACTGAAGCTTTCTTT
TRBJ2-7 | TRBD1 | . | TRBV4-2 | CASSHLGQGYEQYF | TGTGCCAGCAGCCACCTCGGACAGGGGTACGAGCAGTACTTC
TRBJ2-3 | . | once | TRBV7-3 | CASSLIPSTDTQYF | TGTGCCAGCAGCTTAATCCCAAGCACAGATACGCAGTATTTT
TRBJ1-5 | . | . | TRBV10-3 | CAIRDAGLGQPQHF | TGTGCCATCAGGGATGCAGGGTTAGGCCAGCCCCAGCATTTT
TRBJ1-1 | . | few | TRBV5-1 | CASSFGDLNTEAFF | TGCGCCAGCAGCTTTGGGGACTTGAACACTGAAGCTTTCTTT
TRBJ1-4 | . | . | TRBV28 | CASSPGYRLLEKLFF | TGTGCCAGCAGTCCTGGGTACAGGTTGCTAGAAAAACTGTTTTTT
TRBJ1-2 | TRBD1 | . | TRBV7-9 | CASSEGQGLLSTF | TGTGCCAGCAGCGAAGGACAGGGATTATTATCCACCTTC
TRBJ1-5 | . | . | TRBV30 | CAWSATGNQPQHF | TGTGCCTGGAGTGCGACAGGCAATCAGCCCCAGCATTTT
TRBJ2-7 | . | . | TRBV11-2 | CASSQTLNYEQYF | TGTGCCAGCAGCCAAACCCTAAACTACGAGCAGTACTTC
TRBJ1-3 | . | . | TRBV4-3 | CASSRSEARSGNTIYF | TGCGCCAGCAGCCGGAGCGAGGCTCGCTCTGGAAACACCATATATTTT
TRBJ2-5 | TRBD2 | . | TRBV7-2 | CASSPFSGGGQETQYF | TGTGCCAGCAGCCCGTTTAGCGGGGGGGGGCAAGAGACCCAGTACTTC
TRBJ2-1 | TRBD2 | . | TRBV7-9 | CASSFGSGSSIRYNEQFF | TGTGCCAGCAGCTTTGGTAGCGGGAGTAGCATCCGCTACAATGAGCAGTTCTTC
TRBJ1-1 | . | . | TRBV5-1 | CASSLAQSSTEAFF | TGCGCCAGCAGCTTGGCACAGTCGAGCACTGAAGCTTTCTTT
TRBJ1-5 | . | . | TRBV5-1 | CASGTGHGDQPQHF | TGCGCCAGCGGCACCGGACACGGTGATCAGCCCCAGCATTTT
TRBJ2-3 | . | once | TRBV19 | CASSMGSGIWGDTQYF | TGTGCCAGTAGTATGGGTAGCGGTATCTGGGGAGATACGCAGTATTTT
TRBJ2-7 | . | once | TRBV9 | CASSVSGVSYEQYF | TGTGCCAGCAGCGTATCGGGTGTCTCCTACGAGCAGTACTTC
TRBJ1-5 | TRBD1 | . | TRBV7-9 | CASSLGGGQGGQPQHF | TGTGCCAGCAGCTTAGGGGGCGGACAGGGAGGACAGCCCCAGCATTTT
TRBJ2-1 | TRBD2 | . | TRBV7-9 | CSSTLGLAGNRGEQFF | TGTTCCAGCACCTTGGGACTAGCGGGAAACCGGGGGGAGCAGTTCTTC
TRBJ2-2 | TRBD1 | . | TRBV19 | CASSIGQGSTGELFF | TGTGCCAGTAGTATAGGACAGGGCAGCACCGGGGAGCTGTTTTTT
TRBJ1-2 | . | . | TRBV6-5 | CASTKAQASNGYTF | TGTGCCAGCACCAAGGCGCAGGCTTCAAATGGCTACACCTTC
TRBJ1-1 | . | . | TRBV27 | CASSPRGSTEAFF | TGTGCCAGCAGCCCCAGGGGAAGCACTGAAGCTTTCTTT
TRBJ1-1 | TRBD1 | . | TRBV19 | CASSRDRGTEAFF | TGTGCCAGTAGCAGAGACAGGGGTACTGAAGCTTTCTTT
TRBJ2-3 | TRBD2 | once | TRBV7-8 | CASSSQRGGTDTQYF | TGTGCCAGCAGCTCACAGCGGGGGGGCACAGATACGCAGTATTTT
TRBJ1-1 | . | few | TRBV4-3 | CASTLEGGTEAFF | TGCGCCAGCACCCTGGAGGGGGGGACTGAAGCTTTCTTT
TRBJ1-5 | . | . | TRBV28 | CASSPGAGFDQPQHF | TGTGCCAGCAGTCCCGGTGCAGGGTTTGATCAGCCCCAGCATTTT
TRBJ1-5 | . | . | TRBV18 | CASSPQGRGQPQHF | TGTGCCAGCTCACCGCAGGGTAGGGGTCAGCCCCAGCATTTT
TRBJ2-7 | . | . | TRBV6-1 | CASSDRSGHEQYF | TGTGCCAGCAGTGACCGTAGCGGCCACGAGCAGTACTTC